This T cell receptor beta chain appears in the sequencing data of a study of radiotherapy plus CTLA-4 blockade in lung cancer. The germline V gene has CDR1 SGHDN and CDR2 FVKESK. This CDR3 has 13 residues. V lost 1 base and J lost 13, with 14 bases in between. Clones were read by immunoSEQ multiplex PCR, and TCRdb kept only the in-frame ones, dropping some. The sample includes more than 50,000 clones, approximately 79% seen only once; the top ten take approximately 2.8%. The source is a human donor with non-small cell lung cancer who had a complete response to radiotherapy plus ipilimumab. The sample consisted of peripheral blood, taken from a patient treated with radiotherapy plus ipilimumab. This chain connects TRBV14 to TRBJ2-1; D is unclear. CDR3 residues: CASSQGLGRQQFF. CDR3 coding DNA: TGTGCCAGCAGCCAAGGCCTTGGGCGACAACAGTTCTTC.